This T cell receptor beta chain was identified during a study of OX40 agonist ivuxolimab in advanced cancers. Study information: Six ivuxolimab dose levels, 0.01 to 10 mg/kg, were given intravenously every 2 weeks.

General study results and limits: At doses 0.1 to 3.0 mg/kg, CD4+ and CD8+ clones expanded.

In regard to this clone: What it recognizes is unknown.

Germline values: CDR1 MDHEN, CDR2 SYDVKM. There are 15 residues in the CDR3. V lost 5 bases and J lost 2, with 13 bases in between. Method: immunoSEQ multiplex PCR; TCRdb's copy keeps in-frame clones and lacks some. The table shows some 81,000 clones, with around 86% occurring only once. Sample: CD4+ or CD8+ T cells sorted from blood, taken in a trial of the OX40 agonist ivuxolimab. The receptor comes from an adult with an advanced solid tumor such as melanoma, head and neck, liver or kidney cancer. The chain carries TRBV28 and TRBJ2-4, with a weak D call TRBD1 (6 bases). The CDR3 nucleotides read TGTGCCAGCAGTCTGTACGGGACACCCAAAAACATTCAGTACTTC. Amino acids: CASSLYGTPKNIQYF.